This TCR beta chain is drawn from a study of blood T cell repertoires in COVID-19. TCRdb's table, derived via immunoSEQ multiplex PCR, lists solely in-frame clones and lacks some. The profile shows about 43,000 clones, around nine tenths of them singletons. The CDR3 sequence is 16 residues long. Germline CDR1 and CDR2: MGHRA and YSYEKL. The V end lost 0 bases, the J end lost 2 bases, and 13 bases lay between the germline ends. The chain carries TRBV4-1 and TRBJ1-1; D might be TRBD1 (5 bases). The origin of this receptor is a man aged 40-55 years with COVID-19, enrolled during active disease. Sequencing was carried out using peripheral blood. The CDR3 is CASSQDRGFSNTEAFF. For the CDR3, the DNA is TGCGCCAGCAGCCAAGATCGGGGGTTTAGTAACACTGAAGCTTTCTTT.